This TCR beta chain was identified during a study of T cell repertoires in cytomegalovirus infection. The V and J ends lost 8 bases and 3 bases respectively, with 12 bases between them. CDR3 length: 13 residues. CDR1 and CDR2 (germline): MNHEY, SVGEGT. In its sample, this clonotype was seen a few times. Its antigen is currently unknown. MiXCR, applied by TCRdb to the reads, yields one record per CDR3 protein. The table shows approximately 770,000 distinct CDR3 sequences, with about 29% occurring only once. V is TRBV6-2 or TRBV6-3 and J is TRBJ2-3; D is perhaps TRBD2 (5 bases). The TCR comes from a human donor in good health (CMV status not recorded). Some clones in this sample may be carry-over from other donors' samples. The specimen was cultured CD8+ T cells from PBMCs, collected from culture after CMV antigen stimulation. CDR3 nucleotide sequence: TGTGCCAGCGCGGGCGCGAGGACAGATACGCAGTATTTT. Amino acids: CASAGARTDTQYF.